The rows below give T cell receptor beta chains drawn from one sample of a study of T cells in tumors after PD-1 blockade. Assay used: immunoSEQ multiplex PCR; TCRdb lists only in-frame clones, some missing. The data show 30,000 to 40,000 clones, around four fifths seen once. The specimen was PBMCs, collected before anti-PD-1 treatment. Receptor source: a human donor with basal cell carcinoma. The CDR3 runs from the conserved cysteine through the conserved F or W. Fields, in order: D gene, clone size, J gene, V gene, CDR3 DNA, CDR3 protein. A D gene is named only where the DNA matches it firmly. Clone size appears in some rows only: once, few, many, or a class for an expanded clone.

TRBD2,-,TRBJ2-1,TRBV20-1,TGCAGTGCTAGTCTTCCCGGGAGGTTGATCAATGAGCAGTTCTTC,CSASLPGRLINEQFF
-,-,TRBJ2-7,TRBV5-1,TGCGCCAGCAGCTTCTTGACTTCTAGCTCCTACGAGCAGTACTTC,CASSFLTSSSYEQYF
TRBD2,-,TRBJ2-7,TRBV9,TGTGCCAGCAGCGCGAGTAGGAGGTTCCTCGGACTAGCGGGAGAAATGTACGAGCAGTACTTC,CASSASRRFLGLAGEMYEQYF
-,-,TRBJ2-5,TRBV19,TGTGCCAGTAGTATACGGGCAGTAGTAGAGACCCAGTACTTC,CASSIRAVVETQYF
-,few,TRBJ1-6,TRBV5-1,TGCGCCAGCAGCTCATGGCAGGGAGGGAATTCACCCCTCCACTTT,CASSSWQGGNSPLHF
TRBD2,large,TRBJ2-3,TRBV28,TGTGCCAGCAACCTAGCGGGGAGCACAGATACGCAGTATTTT,CASNLAGSTDTQYF
-,-,TRBJ2-1,TRBV5-1,TGCGCCAGCACAAGGGAGGGGGCCTACAATGAGCAGTTCTTC,CASTREGAYNEQFF
-,-,TRBJ2-7,TRBV29-1,TGCAGCGTAGCAACAGGGGAGGGCGAGCAGTACTTC,CSVATGEGEQYF
-,-,TRBJ2-5,TRBV6-1,TGTGCCAGCAGTGAAAATAGTCGGCAAGAGACCCAGTACTTC,CASSENSRQETQYF
TRBD1,-,TRBJ2-7,TRBV6-6,TGTGCCAGCAGTTACTCAAGACAGGGATCTACCTACGAGCAGTACTTC,CASSYSRQGSTYEQYF
-,-,TRBJ2-1,TRBV19,TGTGCCAGTAGTTCGGTAACCTACAATGAGCAGTTCTTC,CASSSVTYNEQFF
TRBD2,-,TRBJ2-3,TRBV5-1,TGCGCCAGCAGAGGACTAGCGGGGGGGAGCACAGATACGCAGTATTTT,CASRGLAGGSTDTQYF
TRBD1,-,TRBJ2-7,TRBV10-3,TGTGCCATCAGTGATCAGGACAGGAGCTCCTACGAGCAGTACTTC,CAISDQDRSSYEQYF
-,-,TRBJ2-7,TRBV29-1,TGCAGCGTTGAAGGGGACCGCAACTACGAGCAGTACTTC,CSVEGDRNYEQYF
-,few,TRBJ1-2,TRBV27,TGTGCCAGCAGTCGGACTGGGGGGCCGGGCTATGGCTACACCTTC,CASSRTGGPGYGYTF
TRBD1,-,TRBJ1-1,TRBV18,TGTGCCAGCTCACCCCCCGGACAGGGGCGGAAGAACACTGAAGCTTTCTTT,CASSPPGQGRKNTEAFF
TRBD1,-,TRBJ2-7,TRBV28,TGTGCCAGCAGACGGGACAGGGGGCGCGAGCAGTACTTC,CASRRDRGREQYF
-,-,TRBJ2-1,TRBV7-3,TGTGCCAGCAGCCTCGAGGGACGGCGAGTCGATGAGCAGTTCTTC,CASSLEGRRVDEQFF
TRBD2,-,TRBJ2-7,TRBV6-2/TRBV6-3,TGTGCCAGCAGCCATCCAGTAGCGGGAGCCGGAGAGCAGTACTTC,CASSHPVAGAGEQYF
-,-,TRBJ1-2,TRBV2,TGTGCCAGCATATCATTGACAGGCAACTATGGCTACACCTTC,CASISLTGNYGYTF
-,-,TRBJ1-4,TRBV10-3,TGTGCCATCAGTGACCCGAGGGGGGGGGCAACTAATGAAAAACTGTTTTTT,CAISDPRGGATNEKLFF
-,-,TRBJ1-1,TRBV11-3,TGTGCCAGCAGCCAGAGGGGCCCGAACACTGAAGCTTTCTTT,CASSQRGPNTEAFF
TRBD1,-,TRBJ2-5,TRBV29-1,TGCAGCGTGGGACAGGGGACGGCCCAGTACTTC,CSVGQGTAQYF
-,-,TRBJ1-4,TRBV10-3,TGTGCCATATCAGGGTATAATGAAAAACTGTTTTTT,CAISGYNEKLFF
-,-,TRBJ2-2,TRBV21-1,TGTGCCAGCAGCACCCAGGGGGCTATTTCGTATCGTTATTTAGAGGGGGAGCTGTTTTTT,CASSTQGAISYRYLEGELFF
TRBD2,-,TRBJ2-5,TRBV3-1/TRBV3-2,TGTGCCAGCAGCTTACTAGCGGGGGAAGAGACCCAGTACTTC,CASSLLAGEETQYF
TRBD2,once,TRBJ2-1,TRBV9,TGTGCCAGCAGCCCCCGAGGCGGGGGGGCCAGCAATGAGCAGTTCTTC,CASSPRGGGASNEQFF
TRBD1,few,TRBJ1-5,TRBV19,TGTGCCAGTAGTATATTCACAGGGGTGAGTGGAAATCAGCCCCAGCATTTT,CASSIFTGVSGNQPQHF
-,-,TRBJ2-1,TRBV7-2,TGTGCCAGCAGCTTAGCCTCTGGCGGGATCAATGAGCAGTTCTTC,CASSLASGGINEQFF
TRBD1,few,TRBJ1-2,TRBV19,TGTGCCAGTAGTATAATGGGACAGGGGGCTAGTGGCTACACCTTC,CASSIMGQGASGYTF
TRBD2,few,TRBJ2-3,TRBV6-5,TGTGCCAGCAGCCAAGAACGGACTAGTCAAGGTACGCAGTATTTT,CASSQERTSQGTQYF
-,-,TRBJ1-1,TRBV4-3,TGCGCCAGCAGCCAAGATGTGGGGTGGGGGGGCGCAGGATTTTCGGCTTTCTTT,CASSQDVGWGGAGFSAFF
-,once,TRBJ2-3,TRBV5-4,TGTGCCAGCAGCTTGGCCACAGATACGCAGTATTTT,CASSLATDTQYF
-,-,TRBJ1-1,TRBV4-3,TGCGCCAGCAGCCAAGATCGGAATAGGGTCACTGAAGCTTTCTTT,CASSQDRNRVTEAFF
-,-,TRBJ1-5,TRBV7-2,TGTGCCAGCAGCTTAGCTGGCGGGGGATCGGGGCAGCCCCAGCATTTT,CASSLAGGGSGQPQHF
-,-,TRBJ1-2,TRBV5-4,TGTGCCAGCAGCTTGGGACAGGCTAACTATGGCTACACCTTC,CASSLGQANYGYTF
-,-,TRBJ2-7,TRBV7-8,TGTGCCAGCAGCCCGACCGGTAGCTCCTACGAGCAGTACTTC,CASSPTGSSYEQYF
-,-,TRBJ2-7,TRBV29-1,TGCAGCGTTGGGTCCCAGAGTTACGAGCAGTACTTC,CSVGSQSYEQYF
TRBD2,-,TRBJ2-1,TRBV28,TGTGCCAGCAGGGGGGACACTAGCGGGAGGTCCTACAATGAGCAGTTCTTC,CASRGDTSGRSYNEQFF
-,-,TRBJ2-3,TRBV24-1,TGTGCCACCAGTGACCGATTCACTAGCACAGATACGCAGTATTTT,CATSDRFTSTDTQYF
-,-,TRBJ1-1,TRBV25-1,TGTGCCACCAACGGGAATCCGGATGAAGCTTTCTTT,CATNGNPDEAFF
-,-,TRBJ1-6,TRBV9,TGTGCCAGCAGCCCCTGGACTATCGCCGGTTCACCCCTCCACTTT,CASSPWTIAGSPLHF
-,-,TRBJ2-4,TRBV29-1,TGCAGCGTCACACAAGTAGCCAAAAACATTCAGTACTTC,CSVTQVAKNIQYF
TRBD2,-,TRBJ2-5,TRBV4-1,TGCGCCAGCAGCCAAGGACTAGCGGCCCTCCAAGAGACCCAGTACTTC,CASSQGLAALQETQYF
TRBD2,few,TRBJ2-3,TRBV5-1,TGCGCCAGCAGCCGGAGCGGGGCGGGGGGCCTTGGTACGCAGTATTTT,CASSRSGAGGLGTQYF
-,-,TRBJ1-2,TRBV29-1,TGCAGCGTTGAACCCGCGCCGACATTCTATGGCTACACCTTC,CSVEPAPTFYGYTF